These T cell receptor beta chains were read from a single sample in a study of T cells after yellow fever vaccination. TCRdb reprocessed the 5' RACE reads with MiXCR, giving one entry per CDR3 protein. The sample holds roughly 150,000 distinct CDR3 sequences, 5.5% to 7.5% seen once. Source: CD4+ T cells sorted from PBMCs, taken about 5 days after the first yellow fever vaccination. Receptors were obtained from a man aged 18 to 29 who received the YFV17D yellow fever vaccine. CDR3s include the opening cysteine and the closing phenylalanine or tryptophan. D genes are given only for firm matches. Clone size is given for some rows only: seen once, a few or many times, or a class if the clone is expanded.

d_gene	j_gene	abundance	v_gene	CDR3aa	CDR3nt
NA	TRBJ1-2	few	TRBV20-1	CSASVRAEGYTF	TGCAGTGCTAGCGTCAGGGCGGAGGGCTACACCTTC
NA	TRBJ1-2	many	TRBV19	CASSIDRRGGGYTF	TGTGCCAGTAGTATAGATCGCCGGGGCGGAGGCTACACCTTC
NA	TRBJ1-6	many	TRBV2	CASSENNSPLHF	TGTGCCAGCAGTGAAAATAATTCACCCCTCCACTTT
TRBD1	TRBJ1-4	many	TRBV4-3	CASSQEATWTGGNEKLFF	TGCGCCAGCAGCCAAGAAGCTACCTGGACAGGGGGAAATGAAAAACTGTTTTTT
TRBD2	TRBJ2-3	NA	TRBV5-4	CASSQLREGSTDTQYF	TGTGCCAGCAGCCAGTTACGGGAGGGAAGCACAGATACGCAGTATTTT
TRBD1	TRBJ1-1	many	TRBV12-3/TRBV12-4	CASTLRQGNTEAFF	TGTGCCAGCACCCTAAGACAGGGGAACACTGAAGCTTTCTTT
TRBD2	TRBJ2-5	NA	TRBV4-3	CASSQMVAGVETQYF	TGCGCCAGCAGCCAAATGGTAGCGGGGGTGGAGACCCAGTACTTC
NA	TRBJ2-3	many	TRBV5-6	CASSRISTYTDTQYF	TGTGCCAGCAGCCGAATTAGCACCTACACAGATACGCAGTATTTT
NA	TRBJ1-1	few	TRBV4-1	CASSQAGLRVTEAFF	TGCGCCAGCAGCCAAGCGGGCCTCCGGGTAACTGAAGCTTTCTTT
NA	TRBJ2-3	NA	TRBV29-1	CSVRGPGTDTQYF	TGCAGCGTGCGAGGCCCAGGCACAGATACGCAGTATTTT